The subject of this entry is one T cell receptor beta chain. The data are from a study of blood T cell repertoires in COVID-19. Study overall: Samples representing acute and convalescent COVID-19 were sourced from the United States, Italy and Spain. PBMCs, B-cell-depleted T cells, or T cells were the source of the cDNA or gDNA that made up the material.

Seattle patients were enrolled during active infection and followed longitudinally. CDR1 is PRHDT and CDR2 is FYEKMQ in the germline V gene (reference sequence). The CDR3 loop spans 14 amino acids. J gave up 3 bases and V 5 bases, and 4 bases lay outside the gene matches. In the study's own analysis: Amplification of reference gene primers was used by the study to estimate nucleated cell counts. Sequencing used immunoSEQ multiplex PCR; TCRdb keeps in-frame clones, though not all of them. V and J calls plus clone size are reproduced from that table; the DNA served to infer D and trimming. There are 220,000 or so clones in the sample; 70% to 90% occur only once, and approximately 10% lies in the top ten.

The clonotype was recovered from a woman aged 50 to 65 with COVID-19, enrolled during active disease. This chain uses TRBV13 with TRBJ2-3; TRBD2 matches at 8 bases. Sequencing was carried out using peripheral blood. Written as DNA, the CDR3 is TGTGCCAGCAGCCGAACTAGCGGTACAGATACGCAGTATTTT. It yields the protein CASSRTSGTDTQYF.